Shown below are 3 T cell receptor beta chains from a single sample sequenced in a study of blood T cells in healthy people across ages. A second about 7 to 11 cycle PCR used barcoded and J-beta primers. TCRdb re-derived calls from the 5' RACE reads in MiXCR, one entry per CDR3 protein. The table lists about 650,000 distinct CDR3 sequences, about 34% of them singletons, with about 16% in the top ten. Sequenced sample: blood. The receptors come from a woman of 80 years or more in good health.

The gene calls are TRBV5-5 and TRBJ2-2, with TRBD2 identical over 15 bases. This CDR3 region has 16 residues. Looked up from germline, CDR1 is SGHKS and CDR2 is YYEKEE (reference sequence). J lost 4 bases, V lost 4 bases, and 2 bases had no gene match. This chain's CDR3 is CASSRTSGGATGELFF. Written as DNA, the CDR3 is TGTGCCAGCAGCCGGACTAGCGGGGGGGCCACCGGGGAGCTGTTTTTT.

The table lists this clonotype with many counts. The chain has TRBV5-1 and TRBJ1-1; 8 bases fit TRBD1. Germline-derived CDR1 and CDR2 are SGHRS and YFSETQ. This CDR3 comprises 16 residues. V trimming: 3 bases; J trimming: 4 bases; junction bases outside the gene matches: 11. The CDR3 region is CASSSRTGSVPTEAFF. CDR3 bases: TGCGCCAGCAGCTCCAGGACAGGGTCCGTACCCACTGAAGCTTTCTTT.

The chain recombines TRBV6-5 with TRBJ2-7; TRBD2 matches at 8 bases. With V trimmed by 6 bases and J by 7 bases, 14 bases remained unmatched. The CDR3 is 15 residues long. Germline assignment: CDR1 MNHEY and CDR2 SVGAGI. DNA of the CDR3: TGTGCCAGCAGAAAATCGGGGGGGCCCTCCAATGAGCAGTACTTC. As protein: CASRKSGGPSNEQYF.